The next 8 T cell receptor beta chains were all read from a single sample in a study of response to subunit inactivated influenza vaccine. Each CDR3 protein gets one entry after TCRdb re-called the RT-PCR reads with MiXCR. The sample contains some 570,000 distinct CDR3 sequences, roughly 12% of which appear only once. The sample also formed part of further work on T cells expressing NK-cell markers. This second study says: With UMIs, 5'RACE template switching was used to make TCR beta cDNA.

The specimen was PBMCs from blood, collected on the day of vaccination. These receptors originate from a man aged 50-60 years who received an inactivated influenza vaccine.

This chain joins TRBV12-3 or TRBV12-4 and TRBJ2-7; D is unclear. The CDR3 totals 12 residues. Trimming left V 6 bases short and J 6 bases short, with 12 bases between. The CDR3 DNA sequence: TGTGCCAGCAGCAAAAGGGCGGTCGAGCAGTACTTC. Translating it yields CASSKRAVEQYF.

This clonotype has only a few counts. J is TRBJ1-5 and V is TRBV24-1; maybe TRBD1 (6 bases). The CDR3 has 14 amino acids. Germline-derived CDR1 and CDR2 are KGHDR and SFDVKD. Trimming left V 5 bases short and J 3 bases short, with 10 bases between. The CDR3 reads CATSGGQANQPQHF. CDR3 coding DNA: TGTGCCACCAGTGGGGGGCAAGCCAATCAGCCCCAGCATTTT.

This clonotype turned up a few times. This sequence joins TRBV9 and TRBJ2-3; 9 nucleotides line up with TRBD2. The CDR3 has 15 residues. Germline assignment: CDR1 SGDLS and CDR2 YYNGEE. Unmatched junction bases numbered 6, after V lost 2 bases and J lost 5 bases. The CDR3: CASSVGGGAVDTQYF. The CDR3 region has the DNA TGTGCCAGCAGCGTGGGCGGGGGGGCCGTAGATACGCAGTATTTT.

The genes are TRBV7-9 and TRBJ2-7; perhaps TRBD2 as D (5 bases). CDR1 is SEHNR, CDR2 FQNEAQ, per germline (reference sequence). The CDR3 spans 15 residues. Trimming cost V 5 bases and J 1 base, with 15 bases left between them. The CDR3 spells CASSPGGRVSYEQYF. CDR3 nucleotides: TGTGCCAGCAGCCCAGGAGGCAGAGTTTCCTACGAGCAGTACTTC.

The sample holds a few counts of this clonotype. The V call is TRBV5-1, the J call TRBJ1-1; D is perhaps TRBD1 (5 bases). Germline CDR1 and CDR2: SGHRS and YFSETQ. CDR3 length: 14 residues. Trimming stripped 3 bases from V and 2 bases from J, with 11 bases between. The CDR3 DNA is TGCGCCAGCAGCTCCTACGACAGAAACACTGAAGCTTTCTTT. Translated: CASSSYDRNTEAFF.

The V call is TRBV29-1, the J call TRBJ1-1, with D possibly matching TRBD1 (5 bases). Germline V gene data show CDR1 as SQVTM and CDR2 as ANQGSEA. Deletions cut 4 bases from V and 0 bases from J, with 9 bases between. This CDR3 comprises 13 residues. The CDR3 sequence is CSVVKGLNTEAFF. CDR3 bases: TGCAGCGTTGTTAAGGGGTTGAACACTGAAGCTTTCTTT.

This clonotype was recorded a few times. The rearrangement joins TRBV5-1 to TRBJ2-1, with a possible D match to TRBD2 (6 bases). The CDR3 is made up of 15 amino acids. V was shortened by 4 bases and J by 6 bases, with 17 bases between the two germline ends. Germline lookup yields CDR1 SGHRS and CDR2 YFSETQ. The CDR3 region has the DNA TGCGCCAGCAGCCCTGCTTTTGGGGGGAGCAATGAGCAGTTCTTC. Translation gives CASSPAFGGSNEQFF.

V is TRBV3-1 and J is TRBJ2-1; D not certain. The CDR3 contains 13 residues. Per the germline V gene, CDR1 is LGHDT and CDR2 is YNNKEL (reference sequence). V dropped 4 bases and J dropped 7 bases, with 11 bases sitting between them. The CDR3 loop is CASSLGPRNEQFF. CDR3 bases: TGTGCCAGCAGCCTTGGACCTCGTAATGAGCAGTTCTTC.